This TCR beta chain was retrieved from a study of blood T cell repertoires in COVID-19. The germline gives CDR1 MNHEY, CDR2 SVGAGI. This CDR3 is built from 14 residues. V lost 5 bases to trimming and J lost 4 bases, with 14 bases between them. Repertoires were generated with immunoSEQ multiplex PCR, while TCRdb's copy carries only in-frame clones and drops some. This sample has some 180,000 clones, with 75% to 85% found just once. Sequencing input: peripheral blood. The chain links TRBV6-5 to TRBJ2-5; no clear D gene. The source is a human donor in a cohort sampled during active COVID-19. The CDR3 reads CASSPTTSGETQYF. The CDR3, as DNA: TGTGCCAGCAGTCCAACTACTTCCGGAGAGACCCAGTACTTC.